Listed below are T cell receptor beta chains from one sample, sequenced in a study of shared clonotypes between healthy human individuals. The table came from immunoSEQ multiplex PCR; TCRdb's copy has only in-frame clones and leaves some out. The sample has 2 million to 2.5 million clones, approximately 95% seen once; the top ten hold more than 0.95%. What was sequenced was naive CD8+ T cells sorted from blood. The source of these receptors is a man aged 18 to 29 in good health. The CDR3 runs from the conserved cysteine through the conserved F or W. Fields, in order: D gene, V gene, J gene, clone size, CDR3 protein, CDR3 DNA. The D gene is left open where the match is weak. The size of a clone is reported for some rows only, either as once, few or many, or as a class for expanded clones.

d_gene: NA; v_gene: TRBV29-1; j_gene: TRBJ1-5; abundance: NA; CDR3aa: CSVDSGFGQPQHF; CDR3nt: TGCAGCGTCGATTCAGGGTTTGGGCAGCCCCAGCATTTT
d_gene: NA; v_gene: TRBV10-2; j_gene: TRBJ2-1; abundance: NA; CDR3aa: CASSESTPAYNEQFF; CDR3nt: TGCGCCAGCAGTGAGTCTACCCCGGCCTACAATGAGCAGTTCTTC
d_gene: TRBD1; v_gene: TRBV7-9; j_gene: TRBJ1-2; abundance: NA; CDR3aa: CASSNDRGEPNYGYTF; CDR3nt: TGTGCCAGCAGCAACGACAGGGGAGAACCTAACTATGGCTACACCTTC
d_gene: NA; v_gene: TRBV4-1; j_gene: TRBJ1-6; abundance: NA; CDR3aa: CASRQGYSPLHF; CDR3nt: TGCGCCAGCAGACAGGGATATTCACCCCTCCACTTT
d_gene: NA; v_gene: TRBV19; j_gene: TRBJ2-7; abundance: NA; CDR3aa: CASPRAGDTTEEYF; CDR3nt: TGTGCCAGTCCCCGAGCCGGGGACACCACTGAAGAGTACTTC
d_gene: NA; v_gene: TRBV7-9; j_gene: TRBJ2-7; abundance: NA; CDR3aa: CASRRQDHYEQYF; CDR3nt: TGTGCCAGCAGAAGACAAGACCACTACGAGCAGTACTTC
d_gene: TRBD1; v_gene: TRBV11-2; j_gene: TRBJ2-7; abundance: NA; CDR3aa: CASSFIGQGIEQYF; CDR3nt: TGTGCCAGCAGCTTTATCGGACAGGGCATCGAGCAGTACTTC
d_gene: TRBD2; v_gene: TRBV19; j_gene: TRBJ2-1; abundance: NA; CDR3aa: CASSQTSGSYNEQFF; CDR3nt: TGTGCCAGTAGCCAAACTAGCGGGTCCTACAATGAGCAGTTCTTC
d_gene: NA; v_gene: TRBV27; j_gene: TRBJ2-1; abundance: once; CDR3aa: CASSLRLGTYNEQFF; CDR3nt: TGTGCCAGCAGTTTACGTCTAGGGACCTACAATGAGCAGTTCTTC
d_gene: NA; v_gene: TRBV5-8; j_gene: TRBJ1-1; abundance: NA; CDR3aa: CASSSNREALEAFF; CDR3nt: TGTGCCAGCAGCTCAAACAGGGAAGCTCTTGAAGCTTTCTTT
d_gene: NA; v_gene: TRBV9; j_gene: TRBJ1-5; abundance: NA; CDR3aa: CASSVSGEANQPQHF; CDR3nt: TGTGCCAGCAGCGTATCAGGGGAGGCTAATCAGCCCCAGCATTTT
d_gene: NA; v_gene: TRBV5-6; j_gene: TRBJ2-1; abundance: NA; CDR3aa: CASSLSHNEQFF; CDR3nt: TGTGCCAGCAGCTTGAGTCACAATGAGCAGTTCTTC
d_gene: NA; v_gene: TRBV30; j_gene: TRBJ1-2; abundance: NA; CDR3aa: CAWSTLGLQNGYTF; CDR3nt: TGTGCCTGGAGTACCCTGGGACTTCAGAATGGCTACACCTTC
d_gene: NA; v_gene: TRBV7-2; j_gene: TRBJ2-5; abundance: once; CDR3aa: CASSFIGQGPVSETQYF; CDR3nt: TGTGCCAGCAGCTTCATAGGCCAGGGGCCAGTCTCAGAGACCCAGTACTTC
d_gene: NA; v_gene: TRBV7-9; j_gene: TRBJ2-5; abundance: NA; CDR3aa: CASSPLAVGAAEETQYF; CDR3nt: TGTGCCAGCAGCCCTCTGGCGGTCGGGGCGGCCGAAGAGACCCAGTACTTC
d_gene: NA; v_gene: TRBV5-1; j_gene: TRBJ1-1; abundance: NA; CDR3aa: CASSLEGGYTEAFF; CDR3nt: TGCGCCAGCAGCTTGGAGGGAGGGTACACTGAAGCTTTCTTT
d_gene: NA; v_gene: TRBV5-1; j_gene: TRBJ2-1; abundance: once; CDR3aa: CASSLALTGAEQFF; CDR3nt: TGCGCCAGCAGCTTGGCCCTAACCGGGGCGGAGCAGTTCTTC
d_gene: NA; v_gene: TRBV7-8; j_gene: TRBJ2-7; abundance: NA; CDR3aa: CASSLWGALGLSSEQYF; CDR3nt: TGTGCCAGCAGCTTATGGGGGGCTCTGGGGCTTTCGAGCGAGCAGTACTTC
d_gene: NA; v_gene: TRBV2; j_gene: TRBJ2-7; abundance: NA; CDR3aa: CASSEFTGPTYEQYF; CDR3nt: TGTGCCAGCAGTGAATTTACGGGGCCAACCTACGAGCAGTACTTC
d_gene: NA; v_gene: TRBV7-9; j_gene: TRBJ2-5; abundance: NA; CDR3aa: CASSPAVVGEETQYF; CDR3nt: TGTGCCAGCAGCCCCGCGGTGGTGGGGGAGGAGACCCAGTACTTC
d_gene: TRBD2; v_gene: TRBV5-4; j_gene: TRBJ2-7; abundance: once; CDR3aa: CASSLGLADYEQYF; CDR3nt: TGTGCCAGCAGCTTGGGACTAGCAGATTACGAGCAGTACTTC
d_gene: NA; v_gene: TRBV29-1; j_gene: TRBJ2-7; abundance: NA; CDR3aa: CSVVGQGYEQYF; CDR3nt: TGCAGCGTTGTCGGGCAGGGTTACGAGCAGTACTTC
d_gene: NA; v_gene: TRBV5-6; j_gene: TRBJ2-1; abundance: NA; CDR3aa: CASSESGYNEQFF; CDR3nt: TGTGCCAGCAGCGAAAGCGGTTACAATGAGCAGTTCTTC
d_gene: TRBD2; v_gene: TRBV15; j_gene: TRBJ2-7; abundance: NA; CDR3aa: CATSPRGEGASEQYF; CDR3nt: TGTGCCACCAGCCCCCGGGGGGAGGGCGCTTCCGAGCAGTACTTC
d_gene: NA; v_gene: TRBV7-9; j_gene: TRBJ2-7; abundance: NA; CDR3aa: CASSPPEWTVSDHEQYF; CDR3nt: TGTGCCAGCAGCCCCCCCGAGTGGACGGTATCAGACCACGAGCAGTACTTC
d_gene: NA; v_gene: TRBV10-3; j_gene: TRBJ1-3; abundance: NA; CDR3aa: CAISESGVSGNTIYF; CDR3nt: TGTGCCATCAGTGAGTCCGGGGTCTCTGGAAACACCATATATTTT
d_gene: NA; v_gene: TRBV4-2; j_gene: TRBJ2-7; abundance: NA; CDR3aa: CASSQGVGFEQYF; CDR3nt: TGTGCCAGCAGCCAAGGTGTAGGGTTCGAGCAGTACTTC
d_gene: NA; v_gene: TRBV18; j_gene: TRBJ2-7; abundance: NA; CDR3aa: CASSPEGFPGKQYF; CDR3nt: TGTGCCAGCTCACCAGAGGGGTTCCCTGGGAAGCAGTACTTC
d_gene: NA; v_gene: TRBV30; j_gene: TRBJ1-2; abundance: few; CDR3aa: CASGTGGYTF; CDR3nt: TGTGCCTCGGGTACGGGCGGCTACACCTTC
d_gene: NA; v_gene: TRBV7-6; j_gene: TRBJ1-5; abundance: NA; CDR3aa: CASSLDADYNQPQHF; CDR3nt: TGTGCCAGCAGCTTAGACGCCGACTACAATCAGCCCCAGCATTTT
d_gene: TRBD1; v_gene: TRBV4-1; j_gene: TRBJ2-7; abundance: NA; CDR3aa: CASSQVSTGAYEQYF; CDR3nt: TGCGCCAGCAGCCAAGTTTCAACAGGGGCCTACGAGCAGTACTTC
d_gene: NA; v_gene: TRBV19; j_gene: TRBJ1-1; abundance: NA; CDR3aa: CASSITGGTNTEAFF; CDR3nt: TGTGCCAGTAGTATAACCGGGGGAACGAACACTGAAGCTTTCTTT
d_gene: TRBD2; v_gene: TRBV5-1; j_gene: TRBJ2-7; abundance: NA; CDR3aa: CASSLSSGSEEQYF; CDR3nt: TGCGCCAGCAGCTTGAGTAGCGGGAGTGAGGAGCAGTACTTC
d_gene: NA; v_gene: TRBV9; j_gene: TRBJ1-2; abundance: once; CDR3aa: CASSAVDGYTF; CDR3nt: TGTGCCAGCAGCGCGGTCGATGGCTACACCTTC
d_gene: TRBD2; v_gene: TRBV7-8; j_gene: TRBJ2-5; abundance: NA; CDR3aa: CASSLILSGSGGGPETQYF; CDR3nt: TGTGCCAGCAGCTTAATCCTGTCGGGTTCGGGAGGCGGTCCGGAGACCCAGTACTTC
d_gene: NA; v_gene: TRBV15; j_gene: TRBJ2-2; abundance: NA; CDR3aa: CATSSRSRANTGELFF; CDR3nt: TGTGCCACCAGCTCCAGGAGCAGGGCGAACACCGGGGAGCTGTTTTTT
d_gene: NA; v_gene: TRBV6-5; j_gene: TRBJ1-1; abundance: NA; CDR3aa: CATGPSGDTEAFF; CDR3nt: TGTGCCACAGGACCCTCGGGGGACACTGAAGCTTTCTTT
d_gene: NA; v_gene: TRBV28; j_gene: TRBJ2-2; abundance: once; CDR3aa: CASSLSGLGLTPAGELFF; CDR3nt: TGTGCCAGCAGTTTATCCGGACTTGGCCTAACCCCCGCCGGGGAGCTGTTTTTT
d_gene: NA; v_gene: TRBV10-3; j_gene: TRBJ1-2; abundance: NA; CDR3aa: CAISRDGGTNYGYTF; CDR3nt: TGTGCCATCAGTAGGGACGGGGGAACTAACTATGGCTACACCTTC
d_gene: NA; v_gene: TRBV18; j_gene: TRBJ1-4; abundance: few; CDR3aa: CASSPRGDLNEKLFF; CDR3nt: TGTGCCAGCTCACCAAGAGGGGATCTTAATGAAAAACTGTTTTTT
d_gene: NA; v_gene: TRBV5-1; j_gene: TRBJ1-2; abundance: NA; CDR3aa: CASSLALDFNYGYTF; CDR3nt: TGCGCCAGCAGCTTGGCCCTGGATTTTAACTATGGCTACACCTTC
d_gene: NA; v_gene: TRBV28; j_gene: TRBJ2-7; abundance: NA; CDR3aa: CASSSPTRTLSYEQYF; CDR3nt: TGTGCCAGCAGCTCTCCTACTAGGACACTCTCCTACGAGCAGTACTTC
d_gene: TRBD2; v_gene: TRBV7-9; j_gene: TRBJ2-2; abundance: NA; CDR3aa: CASSGGGGRTGELFF; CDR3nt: TGTGCCAGCAGCGGAGGCGGGGGAAGAACCGGGGAGCTGTTTTTT
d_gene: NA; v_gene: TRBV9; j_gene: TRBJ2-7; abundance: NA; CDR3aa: CASSTSGTPGEEQYF; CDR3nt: TGTGCCAGCAGCACTTCCGGGACTCCGGGGGAGGAGCAGTACTTC
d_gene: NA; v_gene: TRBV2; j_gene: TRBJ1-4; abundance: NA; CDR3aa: CASSDPETGPNEKLFF; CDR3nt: TGTGCCAGCAGTGATCCAGAGACAGGCCCAAATGAAAAACTGTTTTTT
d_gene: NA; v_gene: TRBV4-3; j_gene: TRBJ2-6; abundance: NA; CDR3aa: CASSQDRRTGANVLTF; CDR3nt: TGCGCCAGCAGCCAAGATCGCCGGACTGGGGCCAACGTCCTGACTTTC
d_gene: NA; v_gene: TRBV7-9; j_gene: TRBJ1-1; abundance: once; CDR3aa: CASSPVALRGLNTEAFF; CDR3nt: TGTGCCAGCAGCCCCGTGGCCCTGAGAGGGTTGAACACTGAAGCTTTCTTT
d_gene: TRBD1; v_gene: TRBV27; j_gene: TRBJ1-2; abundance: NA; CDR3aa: CASSLGTGVGYTF; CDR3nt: TGTGCCAGCAGTTTAGGGACAGGGGTCGGCTACACCTTC
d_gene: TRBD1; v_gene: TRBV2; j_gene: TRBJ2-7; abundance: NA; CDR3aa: CASSEGTGAFYEQYF; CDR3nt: TGTGCCAGCAGTGAAGGGACAGGGGCTTTCTACGAGCAGTACTTC
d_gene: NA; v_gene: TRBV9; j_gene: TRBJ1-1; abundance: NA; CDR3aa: CASSVGASRTEAFF; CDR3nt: TGTGCCAGCAGCGTAGGCGCCTCCCGGACTGAAGCTTTCTTT
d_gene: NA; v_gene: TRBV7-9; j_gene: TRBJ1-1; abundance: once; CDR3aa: CASSLGVSAEAFF; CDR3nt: TGTGCCAGCAGCCTAGGGGTTTCGGCTGAAGCTTTCTTT
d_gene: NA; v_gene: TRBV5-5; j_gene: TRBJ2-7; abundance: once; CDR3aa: CASSLSGQRVSYEQYF; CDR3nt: TGTGCCAGCAGCTTGAGTGGACAGAGGGTCTCCTACGAGCAGTACTTC
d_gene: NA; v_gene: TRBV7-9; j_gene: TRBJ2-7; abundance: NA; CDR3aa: CASSASRLDEQYF; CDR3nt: TGTGCCAGCAGCGCCAGTAGACTGGACGAGCAGTACTTC
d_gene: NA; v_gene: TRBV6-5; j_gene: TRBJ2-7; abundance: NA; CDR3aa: CASTPTGVGEQYF; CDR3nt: TGTGCCAGCACCCCGACGGGCGTGGGCGAGCAGTACTTC
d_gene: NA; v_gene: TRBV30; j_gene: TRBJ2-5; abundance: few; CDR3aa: CAWKRPGPQETQYF; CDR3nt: TGTGCCTGGAAAAGACCGGGACCCCAAGAGACCCAGTACTTC
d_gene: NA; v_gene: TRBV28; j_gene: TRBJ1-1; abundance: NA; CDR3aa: CASSFSANTEAFF; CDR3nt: TGTGCCAGCAGTTTTTCAGCGAACACTGAAGCTTTCTTT
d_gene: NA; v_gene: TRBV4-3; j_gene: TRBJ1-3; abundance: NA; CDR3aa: CASSQDPAGTGNTIYF; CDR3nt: TGCGCCAGCAGCCAAGATCCGGCAGGGACTGGAAACACCATATATTTT
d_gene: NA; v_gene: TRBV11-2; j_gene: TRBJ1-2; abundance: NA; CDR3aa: CASSLSVDPLYGYTF; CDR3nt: TGTGCCAGCAGCTTATCTGTCGACCCTCTCTATGGCTACACCTTC
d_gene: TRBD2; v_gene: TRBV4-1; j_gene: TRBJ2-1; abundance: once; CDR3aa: CASSLELAASYNEQFF; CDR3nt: TGCGCCAGCAGCCTTGAACTAGCGGCCTCCTACAATGAGCAGTTCTTC